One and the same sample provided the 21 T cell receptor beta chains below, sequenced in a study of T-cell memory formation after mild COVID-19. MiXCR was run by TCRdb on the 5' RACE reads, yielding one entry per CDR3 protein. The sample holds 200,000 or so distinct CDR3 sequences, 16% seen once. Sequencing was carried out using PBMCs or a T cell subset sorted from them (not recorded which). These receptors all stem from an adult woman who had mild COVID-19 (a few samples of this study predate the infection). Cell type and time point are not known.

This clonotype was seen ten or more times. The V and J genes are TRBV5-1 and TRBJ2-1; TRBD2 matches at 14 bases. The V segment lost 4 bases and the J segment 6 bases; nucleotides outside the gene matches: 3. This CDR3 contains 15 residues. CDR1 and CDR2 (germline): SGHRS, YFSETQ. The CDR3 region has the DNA TGCGCCAGCAGCAAGACTAGCGGGGGGGCCAATGAGCAGTTCTTC. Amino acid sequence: CASSKTSGGANEQFF.

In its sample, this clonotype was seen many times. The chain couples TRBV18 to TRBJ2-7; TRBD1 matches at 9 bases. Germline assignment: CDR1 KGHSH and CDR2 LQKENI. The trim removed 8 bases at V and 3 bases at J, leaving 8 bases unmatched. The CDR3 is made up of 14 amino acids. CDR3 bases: TGTGCCAGCAGCCCCGGGACAGGGTACTACGAGCAGTACTTC. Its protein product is CASSPGTGYYEQYF.

The CDR3: CASSLGILNTEAFF. The CDR3 bases are TGTGCCAGCAGCTTGGGCATCTTGAACACTGAAGCTTTCTTT. This chain joins TRBV7-2 and TRBJ1-1; D not certain. Germline V gene lookup returns CDR1 SGHTA and CDR2 FQGNSA. This CDR3 is built from 14 residues. Trimming cost V 3 bases and J 0 bases, with 8 bases left between them.

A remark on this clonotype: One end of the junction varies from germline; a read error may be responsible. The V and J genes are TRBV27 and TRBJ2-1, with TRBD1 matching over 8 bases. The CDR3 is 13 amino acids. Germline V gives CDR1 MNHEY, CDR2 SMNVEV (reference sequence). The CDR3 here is CASSLNRGSEHFF. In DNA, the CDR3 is TGTGCCAGCAGTCTGAACAGGGGGTCTGAGCATTTCTTC.

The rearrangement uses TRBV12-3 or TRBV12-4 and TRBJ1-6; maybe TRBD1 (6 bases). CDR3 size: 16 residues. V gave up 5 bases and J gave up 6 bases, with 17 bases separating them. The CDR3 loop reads CASSLDRTVGNSPLHF. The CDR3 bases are TGTGCCAGCAGTCTAGACAGGACGGTTGGTAATTCACCCCTCCACTTT.

This CDR3 is CAIRPGQGPYEQYF. Here the CDR3 DNA reads TGTGCCATCAGGCCGGGACAGGGCCCCTACGAGCAGTACTTC. The chain carries TRBV10-3 and TRBJ2-7; TRBD1 agrees at 9 bases. This CDR3 region has 14 residues. V shed 6 bases and J 2 bases; nucleotides not matched to a gene: 5. The germline gives CDR1 ENHRY, CDR2 SYGVKD.

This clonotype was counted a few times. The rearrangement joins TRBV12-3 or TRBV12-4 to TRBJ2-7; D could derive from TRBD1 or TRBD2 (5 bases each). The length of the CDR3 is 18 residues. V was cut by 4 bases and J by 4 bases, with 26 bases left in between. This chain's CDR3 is CASSYHLPGPPLEYEQYF. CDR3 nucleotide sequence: TGTGCCAGCAGTTATCACCTCCCGGGACCGCCTTTGGAGTACGAGCAGTACTTC.

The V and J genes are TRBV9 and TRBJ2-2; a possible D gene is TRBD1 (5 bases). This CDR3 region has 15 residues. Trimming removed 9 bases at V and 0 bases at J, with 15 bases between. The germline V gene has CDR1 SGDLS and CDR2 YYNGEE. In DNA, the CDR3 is TGTGCCATACAGCCGGGCAGGGCGAACACCGGGGAGCTGTTTTTT. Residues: CAIQPGRANTGELFF. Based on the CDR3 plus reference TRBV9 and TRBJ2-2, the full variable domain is DSGVTQTPKHLITATGQRVTLRCSPRSGDLSVYWYQQSLDQGLQFLIQYYNGEERAKGNILERFSAQQFPDLHSELNLSSLELGDSALYFCAIQPGRANTGELFFGEGSRLTVL.

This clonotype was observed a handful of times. In DNA form, the CDR3 reads TGCAGTGCTAGAGTGTCCAGGGGAGTCAGCTCCTACAATGAGCAGTTCTTC. Residues: CSARVSRGVSSYNEQFF. The chain has TRBV20-1 and TRBJ2-1; perhaps TRBD1 as D (6 bases). The CDR3 has 17 residues. Looked up from germline, CDR1 is DFQATT and CDR2 is SNEGSKA (reference sequence). Between the trimmed V and J ends, which lost 1 base and 0 bases, there was a span of 16 bases.

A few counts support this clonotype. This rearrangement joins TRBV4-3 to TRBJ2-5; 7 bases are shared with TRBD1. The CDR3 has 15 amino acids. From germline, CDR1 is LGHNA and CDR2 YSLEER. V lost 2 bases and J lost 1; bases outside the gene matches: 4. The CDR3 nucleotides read TGCGCCAGCAGCCAACGAAACAGGGGCCAAGAGACCCAGTACTTC. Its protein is CASSQRNRGQETQYF.

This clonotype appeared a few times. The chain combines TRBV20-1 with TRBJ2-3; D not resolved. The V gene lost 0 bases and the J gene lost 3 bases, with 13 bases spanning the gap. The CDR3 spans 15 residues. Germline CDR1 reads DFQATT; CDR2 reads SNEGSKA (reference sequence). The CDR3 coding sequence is TGCAGTGCTAGAGATGGCCTAGTTGGGACAGATACGCAGTATTTT. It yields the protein CSARDGLVGTDTQYF.

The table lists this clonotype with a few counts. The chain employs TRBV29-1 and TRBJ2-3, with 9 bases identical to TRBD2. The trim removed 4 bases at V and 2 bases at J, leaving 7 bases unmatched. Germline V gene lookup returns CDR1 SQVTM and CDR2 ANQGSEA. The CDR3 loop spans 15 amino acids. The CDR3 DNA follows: TGCAGCGTTGTGACAGCGGGGGGACCCACAGATACGCAGTATTTT. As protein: CSVVTAGGPTDTQYF.

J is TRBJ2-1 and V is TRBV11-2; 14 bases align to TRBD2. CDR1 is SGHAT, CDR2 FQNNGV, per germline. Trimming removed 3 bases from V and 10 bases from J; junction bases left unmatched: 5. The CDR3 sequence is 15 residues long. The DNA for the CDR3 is TGTGCCAGCAGCTTTGGGACTAGCGGGGGCCAAGAGCAGTTCTTC. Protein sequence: CASSFGTSGGQEQFF.

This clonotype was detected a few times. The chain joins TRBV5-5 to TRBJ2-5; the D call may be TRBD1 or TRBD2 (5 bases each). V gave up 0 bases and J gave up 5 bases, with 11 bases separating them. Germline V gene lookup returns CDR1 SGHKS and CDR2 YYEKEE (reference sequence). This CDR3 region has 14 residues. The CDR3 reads CASSLVGVGETQYF. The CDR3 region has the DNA TGTGCCAGCAGCTTGGTGGGGGTTGGGGAGACCCAGTACTTC.

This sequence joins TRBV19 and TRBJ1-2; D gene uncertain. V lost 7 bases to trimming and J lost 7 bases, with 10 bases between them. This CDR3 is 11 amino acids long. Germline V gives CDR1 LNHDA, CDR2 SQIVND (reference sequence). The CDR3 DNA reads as TGTGCCAGTATTTTCCTCGGTGGCTACACCTTC. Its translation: CASIFLGGYTF.

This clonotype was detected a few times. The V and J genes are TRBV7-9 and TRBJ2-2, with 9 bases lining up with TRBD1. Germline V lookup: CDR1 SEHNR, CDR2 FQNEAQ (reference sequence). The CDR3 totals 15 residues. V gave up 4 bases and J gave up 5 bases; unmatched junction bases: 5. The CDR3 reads CASSSGQGFTGELFF. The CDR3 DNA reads TGTGCCAGCAGCTCAGGACAGGGGTTTACCGGGGAGCTGTTTTTT.

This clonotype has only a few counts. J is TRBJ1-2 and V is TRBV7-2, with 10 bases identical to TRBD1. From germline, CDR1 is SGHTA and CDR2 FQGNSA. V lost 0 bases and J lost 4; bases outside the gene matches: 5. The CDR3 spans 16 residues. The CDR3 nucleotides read TGTGCCAGCAGCTTAGCCGGGACAGGGGACCTCTATGGCTACACCTTC. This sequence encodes CASSLAGTGDLYGYTF.

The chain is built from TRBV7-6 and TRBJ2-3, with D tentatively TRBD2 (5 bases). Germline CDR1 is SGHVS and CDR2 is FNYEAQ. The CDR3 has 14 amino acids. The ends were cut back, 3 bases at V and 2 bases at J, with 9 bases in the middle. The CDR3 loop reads CASSFGLNTDTQYF. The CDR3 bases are TGTGCCAGCAGCTTCGGACTGAACACAGATACGCAGTATTTT.

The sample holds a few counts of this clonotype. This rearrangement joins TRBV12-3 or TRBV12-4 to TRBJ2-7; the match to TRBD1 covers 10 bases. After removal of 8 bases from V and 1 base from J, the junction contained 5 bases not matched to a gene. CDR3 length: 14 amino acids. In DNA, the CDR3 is TGTGCCAGCTCTGCGGGACAGGGGTCCTACGAGCAGTACTTC. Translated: CASSAGQGSYEQYF.

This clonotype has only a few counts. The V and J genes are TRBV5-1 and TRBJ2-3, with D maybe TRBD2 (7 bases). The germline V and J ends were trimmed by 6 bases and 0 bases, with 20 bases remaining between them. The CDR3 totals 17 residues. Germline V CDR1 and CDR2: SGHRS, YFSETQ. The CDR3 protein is CASTHRGRGPSTDTQYF. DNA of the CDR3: TGCGCCAGCACCCACCGCGGGCGGGGGCCCAGCACAGATACGCAGTATTTT.

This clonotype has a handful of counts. The CDR3 DNA reads as TGTGCCAGCAGCTTGGGAAGCCGAGATACGCAGTATTTT. It codes for CASSLGSRDTQYF. The chain employs TRBV7-2 and TRBJ2-3; D is uncertain. CDR3 length: 13 residues. Per germline, CDR1 SGHTA and CDR2 FQGNSA. The V and J ends lost 3 bases and 5 bases respectively, with 9 bases between them.